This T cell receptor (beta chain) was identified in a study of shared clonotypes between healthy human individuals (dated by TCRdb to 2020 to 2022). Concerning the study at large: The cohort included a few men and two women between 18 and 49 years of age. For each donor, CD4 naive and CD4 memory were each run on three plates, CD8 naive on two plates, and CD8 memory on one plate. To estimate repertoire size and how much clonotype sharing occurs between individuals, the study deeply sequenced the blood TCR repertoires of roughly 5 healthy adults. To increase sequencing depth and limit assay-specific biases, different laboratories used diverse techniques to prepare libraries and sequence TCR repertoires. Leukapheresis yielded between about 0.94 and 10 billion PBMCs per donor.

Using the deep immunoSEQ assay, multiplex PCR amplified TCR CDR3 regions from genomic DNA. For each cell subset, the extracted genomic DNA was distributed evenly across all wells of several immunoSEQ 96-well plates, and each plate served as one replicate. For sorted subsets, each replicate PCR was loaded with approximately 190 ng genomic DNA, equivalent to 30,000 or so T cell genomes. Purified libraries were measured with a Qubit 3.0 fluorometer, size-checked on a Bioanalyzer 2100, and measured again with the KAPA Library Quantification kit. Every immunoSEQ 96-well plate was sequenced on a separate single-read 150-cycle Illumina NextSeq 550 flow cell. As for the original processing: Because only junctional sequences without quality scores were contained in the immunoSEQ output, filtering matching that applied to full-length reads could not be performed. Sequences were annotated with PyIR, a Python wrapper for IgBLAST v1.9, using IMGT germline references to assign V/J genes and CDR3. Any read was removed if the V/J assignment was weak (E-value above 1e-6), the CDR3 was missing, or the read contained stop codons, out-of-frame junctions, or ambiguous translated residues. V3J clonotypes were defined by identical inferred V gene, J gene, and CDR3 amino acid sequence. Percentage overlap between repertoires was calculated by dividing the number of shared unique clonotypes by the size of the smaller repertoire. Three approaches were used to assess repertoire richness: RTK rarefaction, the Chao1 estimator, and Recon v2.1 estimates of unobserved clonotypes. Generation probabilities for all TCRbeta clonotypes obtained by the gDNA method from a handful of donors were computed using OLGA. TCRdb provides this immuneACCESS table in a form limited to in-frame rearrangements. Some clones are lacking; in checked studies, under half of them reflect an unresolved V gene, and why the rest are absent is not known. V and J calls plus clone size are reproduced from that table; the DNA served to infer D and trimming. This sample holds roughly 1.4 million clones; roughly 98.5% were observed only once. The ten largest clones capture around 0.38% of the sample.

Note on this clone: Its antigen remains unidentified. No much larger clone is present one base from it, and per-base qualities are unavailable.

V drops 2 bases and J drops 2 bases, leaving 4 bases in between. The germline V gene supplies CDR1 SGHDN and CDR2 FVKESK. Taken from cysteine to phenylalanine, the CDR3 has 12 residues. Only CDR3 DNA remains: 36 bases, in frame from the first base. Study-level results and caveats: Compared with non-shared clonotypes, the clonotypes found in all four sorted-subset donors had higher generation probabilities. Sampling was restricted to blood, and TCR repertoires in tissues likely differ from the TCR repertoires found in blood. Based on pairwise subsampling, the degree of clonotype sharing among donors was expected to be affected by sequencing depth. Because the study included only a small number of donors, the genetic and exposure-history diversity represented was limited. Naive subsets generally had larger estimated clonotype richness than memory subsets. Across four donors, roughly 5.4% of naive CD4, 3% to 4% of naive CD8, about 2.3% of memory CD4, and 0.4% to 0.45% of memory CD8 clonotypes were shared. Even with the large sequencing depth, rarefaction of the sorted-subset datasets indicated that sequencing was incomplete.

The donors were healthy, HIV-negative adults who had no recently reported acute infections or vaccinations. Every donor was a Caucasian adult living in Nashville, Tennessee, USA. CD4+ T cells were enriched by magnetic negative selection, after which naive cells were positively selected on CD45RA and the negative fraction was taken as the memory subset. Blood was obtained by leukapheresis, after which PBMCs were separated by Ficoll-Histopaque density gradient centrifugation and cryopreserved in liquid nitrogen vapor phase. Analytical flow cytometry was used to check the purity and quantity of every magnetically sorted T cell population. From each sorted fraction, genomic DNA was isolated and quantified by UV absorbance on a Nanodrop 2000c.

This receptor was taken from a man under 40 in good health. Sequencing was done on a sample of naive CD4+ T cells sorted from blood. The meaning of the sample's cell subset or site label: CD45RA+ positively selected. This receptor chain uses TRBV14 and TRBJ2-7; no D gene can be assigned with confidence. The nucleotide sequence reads TGTGCCAGCAGCCAAATACCCTACGAGCAGTACTTC. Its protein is CASSQIPYEQYF.